The clone carrying this TCR beta chain occurred once. These data belong to a study of T cell responses to AZD1222 COVID-19 vaccine. The assay was immunoSEQ multiplex PCR, and TCRdb's table has in-frame clones only and misses some. The table has more than 85,000 clones, 70% to 90% seen once. Looked up from germline, CDR1 is MGHRA and CDR2 is YSYEKL. V dropped 3 bases and J dropped 9 bases, with 21 bases sitting between them. CDR3 size: 17 residues. The clonotype was recovered from an adult in good health. Specimen: peripheral blood, collected on day 0 of AZD1222 vaccination. The gene calls are TRBV4-1 and TRBJ1-6, with D possibly matching TRBD1 (5 bases). This CDR3 reads CASSQETLAGQSSPLHF. In nucleotides, the CDR3 is TGCGCCAGCAGCCAGGAAACCCTCGCGGGGCAGAGTTCACCCCTCCACTTT.